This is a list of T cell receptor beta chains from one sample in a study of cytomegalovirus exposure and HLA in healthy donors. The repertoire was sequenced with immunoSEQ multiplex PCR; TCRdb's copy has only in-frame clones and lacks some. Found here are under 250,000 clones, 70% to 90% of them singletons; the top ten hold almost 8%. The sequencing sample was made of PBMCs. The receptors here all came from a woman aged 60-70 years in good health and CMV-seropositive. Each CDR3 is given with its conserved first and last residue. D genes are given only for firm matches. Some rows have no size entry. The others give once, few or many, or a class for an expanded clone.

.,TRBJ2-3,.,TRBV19,TGTGCCAGTAGTTCCCGGACTATAAGCACAGATACGCAGTATTTT,CASSSRTISTDTQYF
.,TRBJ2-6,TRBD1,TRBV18,TGTGCCAGCTCACGGGACAGTATGTGGACAGGCTCTGGGGCCAACGTCCTGACTTTC,CASSRDSMWTGSGANVLTF
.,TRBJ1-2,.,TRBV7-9,TGTGCCAGCAGCTTAGGTGGGGGGGCACCCCTAGGTCATGGCTACACCTTC,CASSLGGGAPLGHGYTF
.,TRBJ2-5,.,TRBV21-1,.,CASSKVGLGTKQETQYF
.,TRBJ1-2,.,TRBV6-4,TGTGCCAGCAGCCCCAGTTTCGGACATTCGTCCTATGGCTACACCTTC,CASSPSFGHSSYGYTF
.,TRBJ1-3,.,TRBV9,TGTGCCAGCAGCGTGAACAGGGAGAACAGTGGAAACACCATATATTTT,CASSVNRENSGNTIYF
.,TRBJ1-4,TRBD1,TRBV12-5,TGTGCTAGTGGTTTCTGGTTCGGGACAGGAAGCGAAAAACTGTTTTTT,CASGFWFGTGSEKLFF
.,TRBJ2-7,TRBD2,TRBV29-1,TGCAGCGCCTTACTAGCGGCACACTACGAGCAGTACTTC,CSALLAAHYEQYF
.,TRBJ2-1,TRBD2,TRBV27,TGTGCCAGCAACCCCGGGACTACCTCCTACAATGAGCAGTTCTTC,CASNPGTTSYNEQFF
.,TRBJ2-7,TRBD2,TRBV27,TGTGCCAGCAGTTTCTTTGCGGGAGGACCCTACGAGCAGTACTTC,CASSFFAGGPYEQYF
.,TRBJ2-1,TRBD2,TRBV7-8,TGTGCCAGCAGCTTATTGGTGGTCTTCCGCGGAGCGGGAGGGTCTGAGCAGTTCTTC,CASSLLVVFRGAGGSEQFF
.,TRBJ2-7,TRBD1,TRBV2,TGTGCCAGCAGTCCCCGGGACAGGAAGGAAGGGCAGTACTTC,CASSPRDRKEGQYF
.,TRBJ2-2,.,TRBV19,TGTGCCAGTAGTATATCTAGCGCGAACACCGGGGAGCTGTTTTTT,CASSISSANTGELFF
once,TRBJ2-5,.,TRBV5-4,TGTGCCAGCAGCTTGCCGGGAGAACCGAGAAAGACCCAGTACTTC,CASSLPGEPRKTQYF
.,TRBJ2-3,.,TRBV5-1,TGCGCCAGCAGCTTGACAGGGACACCAACAGATACGCAGTATTTT,CASSLTGTPTDTQYF
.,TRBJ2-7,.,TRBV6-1,TGTGCCAGCACACCCAAGCTCCGCGGCGAGCAGTACTTC,CASTPKLRGEQYF
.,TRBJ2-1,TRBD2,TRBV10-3,TGTGCCATCAGCGATGGGACTAGTCAGCACAATGAGCAGTTCTTC,CAISDGTSQHNEQFF
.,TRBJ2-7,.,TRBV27,TGTGCCAGCAGTCCCTTAGCCCCCTACGAGCAGTACTTC,CASSPLAPYEQYF
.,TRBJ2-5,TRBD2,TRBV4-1,TGCGCCAGCAGCCACGGGACTAGTTTGGAGACCCAGTACTTC,CASSHGTSLETQYF
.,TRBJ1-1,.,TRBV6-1,TGTGCCAGCAGTGAAGGGTGGGCCTCTGAAGCTTTCTTT,CASSEGWASEAFF
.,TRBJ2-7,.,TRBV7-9,TGTGCCAGCAGCAACAGGAGACAGGACGAGCAGTACTTC,CASSNRRQDEQYF
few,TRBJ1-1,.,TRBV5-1,TGCGCCAGCAGTTCAAAACAGGGAAAGGGGCACATGAACACTGAAGCTTTCTTT,CASSSKQGKGHMNTEAFF
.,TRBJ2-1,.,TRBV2,TGTGCCAGCAGTGTGTCGAGCAATGAGCAGTTCTTC,CASSVSSNEQFF
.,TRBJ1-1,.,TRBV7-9,TGTGCCAGCAGCTTAGATAGCCGGGGCACTGAAGCTTTCTTT,CASSLDSRGTEAFF
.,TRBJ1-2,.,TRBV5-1,TGCGCCAGCAGCTTCGGCCAGGGGAGCTATGGCTACACCTTC,CASSFGQGSYGYTF
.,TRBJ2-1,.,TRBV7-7,TGTGCCAGCAGCTTAAAGCGGACCTCGAATGAGCAGTTCTTC,CASSLKRTSNEQFF
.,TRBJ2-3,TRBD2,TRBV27,TGTGCCAGCAGTAGTGGAAGACTAGCGGGAGTAGATACGCAGTATTTT,CASSSGRLAGVDTQYF
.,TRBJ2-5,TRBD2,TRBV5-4,TGTGCCAGCAGCTCGGGACTAGCGGGGGACGTCCAAGAGACCCAGTACTTC,CASSSGLAGDVQETQYF
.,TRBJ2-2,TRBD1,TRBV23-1,TGCGCCAGCAGTCCAGAACAGGGGACCGGGGAGCTGTTTTTT,CASSPEQGTGELFF
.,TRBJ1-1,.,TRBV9,TGTGCCAGCAGCGTAGTGGCGAACACTGAAGCTTTCTTT,CASSVVANTEAFF
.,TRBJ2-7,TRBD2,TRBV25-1,TGTGCCAGCAGGGTCGAGCGGGAGCCCTACGAGCAGTACTTC,CASRVEREPYEQYF
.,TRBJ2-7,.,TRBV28,TGTGCCAGCAGTTTACCACAGCCAAGATCCTACGAGCAGTACTTC,CASSLPQPRSYEQYF
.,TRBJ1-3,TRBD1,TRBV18,TGTGCCAGCTCACCGGGACAGGGACGTGGAAACACCATATATTTT,CASSPGQGRGNTIYF
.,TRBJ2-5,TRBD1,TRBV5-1,TGCGCCAGCAGCTTGGGCCCACAGGGGCCCCAAGAGACCCAGTACTTC,CASSLGPQGPQETQYF
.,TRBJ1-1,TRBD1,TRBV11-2,TGTGCCAGCAGCTTTGGGACAGGGGAGACTGAAGCTTTCTTT,CASSFGTGETEAFF
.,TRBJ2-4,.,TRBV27,TGTGCCAGCGCAAGGGAGTTAGCCAAAAACATTCAGTACTTC,CASARELAKNIQYF
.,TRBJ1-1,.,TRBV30,TGTGCCTGGAGTCGGGACACTGAAGCTTTCTTT,CAWSRDTEAFF
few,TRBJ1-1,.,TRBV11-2,TGTGCCAGCAGCTTTTTGTCGGGAGACACTGAAGCTTTCTTT,CASSFLSGDTEAFF
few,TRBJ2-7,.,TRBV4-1,TGCGCCAGCAGCCAAGGTCAGGGGGAGCAGTACTTC,CASSQGQGEQYF
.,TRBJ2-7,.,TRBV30,TGTGCCTGGAGTCTAGCAGTGGGGATGATGGACGAGCAGTACTTC,CAWSLAVGMMDEQYF